The 8 T cell receptor beta chains listed next were all sequenced from one sample in a study of blood T cells in healthy people across ages. With a J-beta primer mix and a sample-barcoded 5' primer, a second PCR ran about 6 to 11 cycles. Using its own MiXCR run on the 5' RACE reads, TCRdb lists one record per CDR3 protein. The repertoire holds over 1,500,000 distinct CDR3 sequences, with roughly 50% as singletons. Sequencing input: blood. The source is a woman aged 40 to 50 in good health.

This clonotype was picked up a small number of times. The chain links TRBV20-1 to TRBJ2-7; D remains unclear. This CDR3 region has 13 residues. Germline loops: CDR1 DFQATT, CDR2 SNEGSKA (reference sequence). V was cut by 3 bases and J by 2 bases, with 11 bases left in between. The chain's CDR3 is CSARSVLAYEQYF. CDR3 DNA: TGCAGTGCTAGGTCGGTGCTAGCCTACGAGCAGTACTTC.

This clonotype was picked up a small number of times. The gene calls are TRBV4-1 and TRBJ2-4; 8 bases line up with TRBD2. The DNA end favors TRBJ2-7, so the J call may be wrong. CDR1 and CDR2 (germline): MGHRA, YSYEKL. CDR3 size: 15 residues. This chain's CDR3 is CASSQEGLGSSEQYF. As DNA, the CDR3 is TGCGCCAGCAGCCAAGAGGGACTAGGATCGAGCGAGCAGTACTTC.

This clonotype was counted a few times. The gene calls are TRBV4-1 and TRBJ1-6; TRBD1 is a possible D gene (5 bases). The V and J ends lost 4 bases and 7 bases respectively, with 17 bases between them. The CDR3 spans 16 residues. The germline V gene encodes CDR1 MGHRA and CDR2 YSYEKL. CDR3 amino acids: CASSRLERAGNSPLHF. CDR3 DNA: TGCGCCAGCAGCCGCCTCGAGAGGGCAGGGAATTCACCCCTCCACTTT.

This sequence joins TRBV12-3 or TRBV12-4 and TRBJ2-3; the match to TRBD2 covers 12 bases. The J segment lost 6 bases and the V segment lost 5 bases, leaving 6 bases of the junction unmatched. The CDR3 runs to 15 residues. This CDR3 reads CASSQTSGGWDTQYF. For the CDR3, the DNA is TGTGCCAGCAGTCAAACTAGCGGGGGGTGGGATACGCAGTATTTT.

J is TRBJ1-2 and V is TRBV7-9; a weak D match, TRBD1 (5 bases). Germline V gives CDR1 SEHNR, CDR2 FQNEAQ (reference sequence). This CDR3 region has 13 residues. The V end lost 5 bases, the J end lost 5 bases, and 12 bases lay between the germline ends. This CDR3 reads CASSPVGPYGYTF. For the CDR3, the DNA is TGTGCCAGCAGCCCAGTGGGGCCATATGGCTACACCTTC.

The chain joins TRBV20-1 to TRBJ2-1; D uncertain. Per the germline V gene, CDR1 is DFQATT and CDR2 is SNEGSKA (reference sequence). The V gene lost 8 bases and the J gene lost 1 base, with 6 bases spanning the gap. The CDR3 is 11 amino acids. The DNA of the CDR3 is TGCAGTCTTGCTTCCTACAATGAGCAGTTCTTC. It specifies CSLASYNEQFF.

The J gene is TRBJ1-2, the V gene TRBV28; D remains unclear. The CDR3 loop spans 11 amino acids. The germline V and J ends were trimmed by 5 bases and 5 bases, with 6 bases remaining between them. Per germline, CDR1 MDHEN and CDR2 SYDVKM. CDR3: CASSDFYGYTF. CDR3 nucleotide sequence: TGTGCCAGCAGTGACTTTTATGGCTACACCTTC.

This sequence joins TRBV12-3 or TRBV12-4 and TRBJ2-5; 8 positions agree with TRBD1. There are 12 residues in the CDR3. Trimming at V came to 6 bases and at J to 7 bases, leaving 4 bases not matched to a gene. The CDR3 sequence: CASSIQGATQYF. CDR3 in DNA: TGTGCCAGCAGCATTCAGGGGGCGACCCAGTACTTC.